Shown below are 5 T cell receptor beta chains from a single sample sequenced in a study of T-cell memory formation after mild COVID-19. One entry per CDR3 protein, called by TCRdb with MiXCR from the 5' RACE reads. The table shows roughly 350,000 distinct CDR3 sequences, with roughly 15% occurring only once. The sample taken for sequencing was PBMCs or a T cell subset sorted from them (not recorded which). These receptors originate from a man aged 18 to 30 who had mild COVID-19 (a few samples of this study predate the infection). Cell type and time point are not known.

This chain uses TRBV10-3 with TRBJ2-5, with 7 bases matching TRBD2. This CDR3 spans 16 amino acids. Looked up from germline, CDR1 is ENHRY and CDR2 is SYGVKD. The J segment lost 4 bases and the V segment lost 3 bases, leaving 11 bases of the junction unmatched. CDR3 protein: CAISDPTREGGETQYF. The CDR3 bases are TGTGCCATCAGTGATCCCACTAGGGAGGGCGGAGAGACCCAGTACTTC.

This clonotype was seen a handful of times. This rearrangement joins TRBV6-5 to TRBJ2-5; D is undetermined. The CDR3 contains 14 residues. V was shortened by 5 bases and J by 2 bases, with 12 bases between the two germline ends. From germline, CDR1 is MNHEY and CDR2 SVGAGI. The CDR3 here is CASSPYWGQETQYF. CDR3 coding DNA: TGTGCCAGCAGTCCCTACTGGGGACAAGAGACCCAGTACTTC.

A few counts support this clonotype. This chain connects TRBV5-1 to TRBJ2-7; D uncertain. This CDR3 is 13 amino acids long. Germline V gene sequence: CDR1 SGHRS, CDR2 YFSETQ. V lost 0 bases, J lost 7 bases, and 11 bases lay in between. Here the CDR3 DNA reads TGCGCCAGCAGCTTGGAGATGTTTGGGGAGCAGTACGTC. It specifies CASSLEMFGEQYV.

The genes are TRBV12-3 or TRBV12-4 and TRBJ2-3, with a possible D match to TRBD2 (6 bases). This CDR3 has 15 amino acids. Trimming shortened V by 2 bases and J by 1 base, and 10 bases separated the two germline ends. CDR3 DNA sequence: TGTGCCAGCAGTTTAATGGCTAGCGGCACAGATACGCAGTATTTT. Residues: CASSLMASGTDTQYF.

This clonotype appeared many times. The rearrangement links TRBV7-2 to TRBJ1-5; D gene uncertain. CDR3 length: 12 residues. Germline assignment: CDR1 SGHTA and CDR2 FQGNSA. Trimming removed 1 base from V and 7 bases from J, with 5 bases in between. Written as DNA, the CDR3 is TGTGCCAGCAGCTTAGTAGGGCAGCCCCAGCATTTT. Its protein product is CASSLVGQPQHF.